This TCR beta chain was obtained from a study of blood T cell repertoires in COVID-19. Trimming took 4 bases from V and 2 from J, leaving 9 bases between them. The germline V gene has CDR1 MNHEY and CDR2 SVGEGT. CDR3 size: 14 residues. TCRdb keeps only in-frame clones here, not all; method: immunoSEQ multiplex PCR. Here the sample spans around 240,000 clones, roughly four fifths being singletons. The V call is TRBV6-2 or TRBV6-3, the J call TRBJ2-4, with a weak D call TRBD1 (5 bases). The material sequenced was peripheral blood. This TCR was sampled from a woman in her forties or fifties with acute or convalescent COVID-19. The CDR3 sequence is CASSSTETKNIQYF. The CDR3 DNA follows: TGTGCCAGCAGTTCGACAGAGACCAAAAACATTCAGTACTTC.